The 17 T cell receptor beta chains below come from one sample, sequenced in a study of memory CD4+ T cells and cytomegalovirus serostatus. The sort gate was single viable CD3+CD4+CD8-CD45RO+ cells for memory CD4+ T cells. The assay was immunoSEQ multiplex PCR, and TCRdb's table has in-frame clones only and misses some. The table records 35,000 to 45,000 clones, roughly 80% of them present only once. Sequenced input: memory CD4+ T cells from blood. Receptors were obtained from an adult in good health and CMV-seronegative.

The V call is TRBV5-1, the J call TRBJ1-3, with a tentative D call TRBD1 (5 bases). The CDR3 extends over 15 amino acids. CDR1 and CDR2 from the germline V gene are SGHRS and YFSETQ. V lost 3 bases, J lost 4 bases, and 14 bases lay in between. The CDR3 loop reads CASSSRGREGNTIYF. CDR3 bases: TGCGCCAGCAGCTCGAGGGGCAGGGAGGGAAACACCATATATTTT. The full variable domain, with the rest looked up from reference TRBV5-1 and TRBJ1-3, is KAGVTQTPRYLIKTRGQQVTLSCSPISGHRSVSWYQQTPGQGLQFLFEYFSETQRNKGNFPGRFSGRQFSNSRSEMNVSTLELGDSALYLCASSSRGREGNTIYFGEGSWLTVV.

The chain has TRBV5-4 and TRBJ1-6; no definite D call. V was clipped by 1 base and J by 7 bases, with 12 bases between them. The CDR3 runs 15 residues. Germline V gives CDR1 SGHNT, CDR2 YYREEE (reference sequence). CDR3 coding DNA: TGTGCCAGCAGCTTGTCCGGGTTGGGCAATTCACCCCTCCACTTT. Its protein is CASSLSGLGNSPLHF.

The sample holds a few counts of this clone. The chain employs TRBV18 and TRBJ2-7; possibly TRBD1 for D (6 bases). This CDR3 is built from 14 residues. Germline assignment: CDR1 KGHSH and CDR2 LQKENI. Trimming shortened V by 6 bases and J by 2 bases, and 14 bases separated the two germline ends. CDR3 coding DNA: TGTGCCAGCTCCCCGGGACACAGTACCTACGAGCAGTACTTC. It specifies CASSPGHSTYEQYF.

V and J are TRBV4-3 and TRBJ1-5; no reliable D call. Per germline, CDR1 LGHNA and CDR2 YSLEER. The CDR3 consists of 14 residues. V was pared by 0 bases and J by 11 bases, with 14 bases between. CDR3 coding DNA: TGCGCCAGCAGCCAAGATTTTGGAAATGGGGCCCAGCATTTT. Amino acids: CASSQDFGNGAQHF.

The sample holds a few counts of this clone. J is TRBJ1-5 and V is TRBV2, with TRBD1 matching over 10 bases. This CDR3 contains 14 residues. V dropped 3 bases and J dropped 6; count of bases not matched to a gene: 2. Germline loops: CDR1 SNHLY, CDR2 FYNNEI. The CDR3 DNA follows: TGTGCCAGCAGTGACGGGACAGGGGTTCAGCCCCAGCATTTT. Translation: CASSDGTGVQPQHF.

The sample holds one count of this clone. The rearrangement joins TRBV2 to TRBJ2-5; D possibly uses TRBD1 or TRBD2 (7 bases each). V dropped 8 bases and J dropped 4 bases, with 17 bases sitting between them. The CDR3 totals 14 residues. In germline, CDR1 is SNHLY, CDR2 FYNNEI. Here the CDR3 reads CASVGSGGGETQYF. DNA of the CDR3: TGTGCCAGCGTAGGCTCAGGGGGGGGAGAGACCCAGTACTTC.

This sequence joins TRBV6-1 and TRBJ2-2; 9 bases line up with TRBD2. V lost 4 bases, J lost 4 bases, and 10 bases stayed unmatched. Germline V lookup: CDR1 MNHNS, CDR2 SASEGT. The CDR3 runs to 17 residues. The CDR3 reads CASSAFGTSRSTGELFF. Written as DNA, the CDR3 is TGTGCCAGCAGTGCCTTTGGGACTAGCAGGAGCACCGGGGAGCTGTTTTTT.

Notes on this clone: Other DNA variants within this sample encode the same CDR3. This sequence joins TRBV30 and TRBJ1-2, with 7 bases lining up with TRBD1. The length of the CDR3 is 12 residues. CDR1 and CDR2 from the germline V gene are GTSNPN and SVGIG (reference sequence). After removal of 2 bases from V and 4 bases from J, the junction contained 1 base not matched to a gene. The CDR3 reads CAWSQGGYGYTF. CDR3 DNA: TGTGCCTGGAGTCAGGGGGGCTATGGCTACACCTTC. The full variable domain, rest sourced from reference TRBV30 and TRBJ1-2, is SQTIHQWPATLVQPVGSPLSLECTVEGTSNPNLYWYRQAAGRGLQLLFYSVGIGQISSEVPQNLSASRPQDRQFILSSKKLLLSDSGFYLCAWSQGGYGYTFGSGTRLTVV.

This chain joins TRBV28 and TRBJ2-7; perhaps TRBD1 as D (5 bases). This CDR3 is 11 amino acids long. Germline values: CDR1 MDHEN, CDR2 SYDVKM. The ends were cut back, 5 bases at V and 4 bases at J, with 6 bases in the middle. In DNA form, the CDR3 reads TGTGCCAGCAGTGACAGATACGAGCAGTACTTC. It specifies CASSDRYEQYF.

This clone was observed a single time. The V and J genes are TRBV4-2 and TRBJ2-6; D is possibly TRBD2 (5 bases). The CDR3 contains 18 residues. Germline CDR1 and CDR2: LGHNA and YNFKEQ. V was trimmed by 2 bases and J by 0 bases, leaving 14 bases between them. CDR3 sequence reads: CASSQYITGFSGANVLTF. CDR3 DNA: TGTGCCAGCAGCCAATACATCACGGGGTTCTCTGGGGCCAACGTCCTGACTTTC.

The rearrangement links TRBV30 to TRBJ2-5; D remains unclear. The tail of the sequence fits TRBJ2-7 better, so the J call may be wrong. Per germline, CDR1 GTSNPN and CDR2 SVGIG (reference sequence). This CDR3 comprises 12 residues. CDR3 DNA sequence: TGTGCCTGGAGATCAGGCTACTACGAGCAGTACTTC. It specifies CAWRSGYYEQYF.

V and J are TRBV19 and TRBJ2-5, with D maybe TRBD1 (5 bases). CDR1 and CDR2 from the germline V gene are LNHDA and SQIVND (reference sequence). CDR3 length equals 15 residues. V dropped 3 bases and J dropped 2 bases, with 13 bases sitting between them. The CDR3 DNA reads as TGTGCCAGTAGTATTCGAAGGGCAGGGCAAGAGACCCAGTACTTC. Translated: CASSIRRAGQETQYF.

This clone showed up just once. V and J are TRBV5-1 and TRBJ1-6; 7 bases align to TRBD1. Germline V CDR1 and CDR2: SGHRS, YFSETQ. The CDR3 extends over 15 amino acids. The junction had 8 bases not matched to a gene; V was cut back by 4 bases and J by 7 bases. The CDR3 loop is CASSVTGSGNSPLHF. Here the CDR3 DNA reads TGCGCCAGCAGCGTGACAGGGAGTGGCAATTCACCCCTCCACTTT.

This chain connects TRBV2 to TRBJ2-3; no firm D call. V was shortened by 7 bases and J by 1 base, with 6 bases between the two germline ends. CDR1 is SNHLY and CDR2 is FYNNEI in the germline V gene. CDR3 length: 12 amino acids. The CDR3 sequence: CASTWGTDTQYF. CDR3 DNA sequence: TGTGCCAGCACGTGGGGCACAGATACGCAGTATTTT.

The chain carries TRBV5-6 and TRBJ2-4; D unclear. CDR3 length: 14 amino acids. CDR1 SGHDT and CDR2 YYEEEE come from the germline V gene. Trimming took off 3 bases at V and 9 bases at J, with 16 bases between the two ends. CDR3: CASSSKDRYGIQYF. The CDR3 DNA reads as TGTGCCAGCAGCTCAAAGGATAGGTATGGCATTCAGTACTTC.

This clone was picked up a small number of times. The chain recombines TRBV30 with TRBJ1-1; TRBD1 is a possible D gene (5 bases). The CDR3 contains 14 residues. The V gene lost 7 bases and the J gene lost 6 bases, with 21 bases spanning the gap. Germline lookup yields CDR1 GTSNPN and CDR2 SVGIG (reference sequence). CDR3 region: CALLVPGVFPEAFF. DNA for the CDR3: TGTGCCTTGCTGGTACCGGGGGTTTTTCCTGAAGCTTTCTTT. Based on the CDR3 plus reference TRBV30 and TRBJ1-1, the full variable domain is SQTIHQWPATLVQPVGSPLSLECTVEGTSNPNLYWYRQAAGRGLQLLFYSVGIGQISSEVPQNLSASRPQDRQFILSSKKLLLSDSGFYLCALLVPGVFPEAFFGQGTRLTVV.

This clone was picked up one time. J is TRBJ1-3 and V is TRBV4-3; D is unresolved. The CDR3 covers 17 residues. In germline, CDR1 is LGHNA, CDR2 YSLEER. Trimming pared 4 bases from V and 0 bases from J, leaving 16 bases between. The CDR3 DNA reads TGCGCCAGCAGCCCAAAGACGACGGGCAGCTCTGGAAACACCATATATTTT. Its protein is CASSPKTTGSSGNTIYF.